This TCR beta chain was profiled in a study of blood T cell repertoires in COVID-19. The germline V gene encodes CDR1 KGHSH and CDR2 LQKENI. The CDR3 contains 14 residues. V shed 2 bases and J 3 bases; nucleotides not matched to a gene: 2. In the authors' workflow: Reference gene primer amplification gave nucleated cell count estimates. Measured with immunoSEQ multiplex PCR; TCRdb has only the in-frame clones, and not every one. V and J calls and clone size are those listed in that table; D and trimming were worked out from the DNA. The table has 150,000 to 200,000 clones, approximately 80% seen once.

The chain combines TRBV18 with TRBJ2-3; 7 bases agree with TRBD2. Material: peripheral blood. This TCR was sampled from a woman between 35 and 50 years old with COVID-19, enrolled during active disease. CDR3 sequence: CASSPTGGTDTQYF. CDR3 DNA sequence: TGTGCCAGCTCACCAACCGGGGGGACAGATACGCAGTATTTT. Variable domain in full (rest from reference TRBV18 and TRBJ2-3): NAGVMQNPRHLVRRRGQEARLRCSPMKGHSHVYWYRQLPEEGLKFMVYLQKENIIDESGMPKERFSAEFPKEGPSILRIQQVVRGDSAAYFCASSPTGGTDTQYFGPGTRLTVL.